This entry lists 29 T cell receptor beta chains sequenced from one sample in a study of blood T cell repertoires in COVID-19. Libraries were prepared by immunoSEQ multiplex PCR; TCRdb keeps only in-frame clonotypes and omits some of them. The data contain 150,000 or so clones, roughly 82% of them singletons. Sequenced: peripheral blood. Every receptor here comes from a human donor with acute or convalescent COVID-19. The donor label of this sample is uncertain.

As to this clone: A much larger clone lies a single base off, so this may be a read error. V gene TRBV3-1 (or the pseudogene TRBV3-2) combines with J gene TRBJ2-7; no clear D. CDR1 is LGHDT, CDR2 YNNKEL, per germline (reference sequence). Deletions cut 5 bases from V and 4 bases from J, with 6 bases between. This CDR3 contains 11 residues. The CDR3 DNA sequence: TGTGCCAGCAGCATCGGGTACGAGCAGTACTTC. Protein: CASSIGYEQYF.

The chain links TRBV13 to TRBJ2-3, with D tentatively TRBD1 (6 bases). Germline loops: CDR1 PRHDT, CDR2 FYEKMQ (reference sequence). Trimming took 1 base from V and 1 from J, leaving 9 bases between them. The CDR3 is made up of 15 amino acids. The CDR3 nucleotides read TGTGCCAGCAGCTTAGTTTCAGGGGGCACAGATACGCAGTATTTT. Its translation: CASSLVSGGTDTQYF.

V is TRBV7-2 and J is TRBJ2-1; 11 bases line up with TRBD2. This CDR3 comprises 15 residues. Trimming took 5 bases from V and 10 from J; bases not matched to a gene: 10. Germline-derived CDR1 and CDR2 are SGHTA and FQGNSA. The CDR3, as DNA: TGTGCCAGCAGCATCCGATCTAGCGGGGGGACCGAGCAGTTCTTC. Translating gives CASSIRSSGGTEQFF.

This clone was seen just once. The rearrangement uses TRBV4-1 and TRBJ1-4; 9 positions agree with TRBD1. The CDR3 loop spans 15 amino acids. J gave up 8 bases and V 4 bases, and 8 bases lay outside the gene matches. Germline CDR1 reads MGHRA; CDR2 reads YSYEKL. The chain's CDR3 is CASSPLRQGEEKLFF. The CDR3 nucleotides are TGCGCCAGCAGCCCATTGAGACAGGGGGAGGAAAAACTGTTTTTT.

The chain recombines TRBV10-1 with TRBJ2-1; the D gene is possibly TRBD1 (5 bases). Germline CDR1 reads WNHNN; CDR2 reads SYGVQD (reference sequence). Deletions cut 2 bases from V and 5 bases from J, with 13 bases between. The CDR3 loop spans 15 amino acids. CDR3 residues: CASSEKGQMDNEQFF. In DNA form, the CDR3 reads TGCGCCAGCAGTGAGAAGGGGCAGATGGACAATGAGCAGTTCTTC.

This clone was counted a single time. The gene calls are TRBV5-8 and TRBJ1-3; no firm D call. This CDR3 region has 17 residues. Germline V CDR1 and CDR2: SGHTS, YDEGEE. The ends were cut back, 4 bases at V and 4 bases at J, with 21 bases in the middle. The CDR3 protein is CASSLRGRPATGNTIYF. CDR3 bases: TGTGCCAGCAGCCTACGCGGTCGACCCGCTACCGGAAACACCATATATTTT.

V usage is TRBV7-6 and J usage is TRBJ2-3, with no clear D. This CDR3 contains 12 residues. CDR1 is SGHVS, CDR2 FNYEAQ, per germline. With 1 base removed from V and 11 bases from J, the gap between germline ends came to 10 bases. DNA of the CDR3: TGTGCCAGCAGCTTAGTCCCAGGCTGGCAGTATTTT. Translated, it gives CASSLVPGWQYF.

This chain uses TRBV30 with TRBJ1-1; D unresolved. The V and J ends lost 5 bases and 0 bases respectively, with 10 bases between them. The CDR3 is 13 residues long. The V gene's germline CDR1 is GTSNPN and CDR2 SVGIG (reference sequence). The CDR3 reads CAWSSGLNTEAFF. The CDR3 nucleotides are TGTGCCTGGTCTTCAGGCCTGAACACTGAAGCTTTCTTT.

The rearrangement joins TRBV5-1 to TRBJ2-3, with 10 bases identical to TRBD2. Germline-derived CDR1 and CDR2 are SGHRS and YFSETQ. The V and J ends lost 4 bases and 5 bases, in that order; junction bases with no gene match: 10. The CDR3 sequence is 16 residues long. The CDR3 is CASSEASGGNLDTQYF. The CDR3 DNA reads TGCGCCAGCAGCGAGGCTAGCGGGGGTAATCTAGATACGCAGTATTTT.

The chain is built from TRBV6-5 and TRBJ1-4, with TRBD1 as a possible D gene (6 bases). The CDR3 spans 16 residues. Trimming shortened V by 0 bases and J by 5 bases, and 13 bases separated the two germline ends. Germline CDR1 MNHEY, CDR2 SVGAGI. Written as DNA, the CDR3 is TGTGCCAGCAGTTACTCGAAGGGACACACCAATGAAAAACTGTTTTTT. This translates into CASSYSKGHTNEKLFF.

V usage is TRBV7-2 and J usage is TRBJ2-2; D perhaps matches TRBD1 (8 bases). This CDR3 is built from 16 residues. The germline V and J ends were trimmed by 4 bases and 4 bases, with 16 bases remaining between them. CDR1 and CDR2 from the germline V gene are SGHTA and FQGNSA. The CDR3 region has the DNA TGTGCCAGCAGCTACAGGGGGGGCGCGAGCACCGGGGAGCTGTTTTTT. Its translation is CASSYRGGASTGELFF.

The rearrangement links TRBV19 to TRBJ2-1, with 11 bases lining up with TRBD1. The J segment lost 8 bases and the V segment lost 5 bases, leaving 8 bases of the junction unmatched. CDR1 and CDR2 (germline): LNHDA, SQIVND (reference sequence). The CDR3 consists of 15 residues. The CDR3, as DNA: TGTGCCAGTAGTCGGGCCGGGACAGGGGGGGATGAGCAGTTCTTC. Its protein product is CASSRAGTGGDEQFF.

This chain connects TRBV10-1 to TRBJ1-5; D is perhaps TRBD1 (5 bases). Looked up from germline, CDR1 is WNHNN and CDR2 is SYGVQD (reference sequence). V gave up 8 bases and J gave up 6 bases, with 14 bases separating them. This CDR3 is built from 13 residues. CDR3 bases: TGCGCCAGCTCCCGGGGGGATGGTCAGCCCCAGCATTTT. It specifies CASSRGDGQPQHF.

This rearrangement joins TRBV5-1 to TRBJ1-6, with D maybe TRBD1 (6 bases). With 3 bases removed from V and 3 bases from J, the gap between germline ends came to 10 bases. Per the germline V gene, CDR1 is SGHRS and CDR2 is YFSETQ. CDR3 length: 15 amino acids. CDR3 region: CASSYAQGYNSPLHF. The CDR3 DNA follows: TGCGCCAGCAGCTATGCACAGGGCTATAATTCACCCCTCCACTTT.

The CDR3 spells CASSEKGPGSWGQPQHF. CDR3 DNA: TGTGCCAGCAGTGAAAAAGGGCCAGGGTCATGGGGTCAGCCCCAGCATTTT. V gene TRBV6-1 combines with J gene TRBJ1-5, with D perhaps matching TRBD1 (5 bases). Germline V CDR1 and CDR2: MNHNS, SASEGT. CDR3 length: 17 residues. Trimming took off 2 bases at V and 6 bases at J, with 20 bases between the two ends.

In DNA form, the CDR3 reads TGCGCCAGCAGCCTGGACGGTCATATGAACACTGAAGCTTTCTTT. Translation gives CASSLDGHMNTEAFF. The J gene is TRBJ1-1, the V gene TRBV5-1; D gene uncertain. The CDR3 is 15 residues long. The germline V and J ends were trimmed by 4 bases and 0 bases, with 13 bases remaining between them. CDR1 and CDR2 (germline): SGHRS, YFSETQ.

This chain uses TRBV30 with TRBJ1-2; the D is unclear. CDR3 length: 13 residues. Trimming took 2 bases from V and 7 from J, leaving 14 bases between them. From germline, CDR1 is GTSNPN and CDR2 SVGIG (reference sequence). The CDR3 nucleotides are TGTGCCTGGAGTAGGGCGAGTCGGGGTGGCTACACCTTC. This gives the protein CAWSRASRGGYTF.

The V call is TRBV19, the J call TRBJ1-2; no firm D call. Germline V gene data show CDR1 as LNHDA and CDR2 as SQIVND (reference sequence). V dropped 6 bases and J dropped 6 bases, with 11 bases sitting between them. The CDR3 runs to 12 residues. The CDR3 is CASRGRQDGYTF. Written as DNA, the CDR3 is TGTGCCAGTAGGGGCAGGCAAGATGGCTACACCTTC.

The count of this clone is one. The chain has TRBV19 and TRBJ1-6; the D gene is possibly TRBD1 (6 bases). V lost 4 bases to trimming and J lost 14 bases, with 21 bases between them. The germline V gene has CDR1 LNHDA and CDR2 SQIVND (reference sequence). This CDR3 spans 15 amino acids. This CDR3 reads CASSTSGGTTVALHF. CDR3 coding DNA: TGTGCCAGTAGTACCTCGGGGGGGACAACAGTGGCCCTCCACTTT.

The CDR3 DNA is TGCGCCAGCAGTGAGGGGACTTTTCAGCCCCAGCATTTT. It is translated as CASSEGTFQPQHF. The rearrangement links TRBV10-1 to TRBJ1-5; D perhaps matches TRBD1 (5 bases). CDR1 and CDR2 (germline): WNHNN, SYGVQD (reference sequence). Trimming took off 2 bases at V and 6 bases at J, with 8 bases between the two ends. The CDR3 length is 13 residues.

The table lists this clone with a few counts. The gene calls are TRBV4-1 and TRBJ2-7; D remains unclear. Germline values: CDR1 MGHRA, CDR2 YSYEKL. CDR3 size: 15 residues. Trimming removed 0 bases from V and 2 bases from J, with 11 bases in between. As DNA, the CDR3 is TGCGCCAGCAGCCAAGATTCAGGATCTCCCTACGAGCAGTACTTC. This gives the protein CASSQDSGSPYEQYF.

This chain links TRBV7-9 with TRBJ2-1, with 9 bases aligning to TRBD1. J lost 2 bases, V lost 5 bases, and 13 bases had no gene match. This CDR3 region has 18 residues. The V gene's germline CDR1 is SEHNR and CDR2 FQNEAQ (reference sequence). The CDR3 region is CASSRKNRDREAYNEQFF. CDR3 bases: TGTGCCAGCAGCCGCAAAAACCGGGACAGGGAGGCCTACAATGAGCAGTTCTTC.

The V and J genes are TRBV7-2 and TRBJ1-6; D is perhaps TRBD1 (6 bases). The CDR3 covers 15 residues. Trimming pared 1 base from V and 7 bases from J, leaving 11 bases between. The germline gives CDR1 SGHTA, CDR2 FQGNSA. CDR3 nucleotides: TGTGCCAGCAGCTTAGTAAACAGGGCAAATTCACCCCTCCACTTT. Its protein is CASSLVNRANSPLHF.

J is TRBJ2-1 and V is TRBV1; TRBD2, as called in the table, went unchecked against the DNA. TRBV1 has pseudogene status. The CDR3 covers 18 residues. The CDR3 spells CTSSQEGSGESSYNEQFF. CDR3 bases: TGCACCAGCAGCCAAGAGGGTAGCGGGGAGAGCTCCTACAATGAGCAGTTCTTC.

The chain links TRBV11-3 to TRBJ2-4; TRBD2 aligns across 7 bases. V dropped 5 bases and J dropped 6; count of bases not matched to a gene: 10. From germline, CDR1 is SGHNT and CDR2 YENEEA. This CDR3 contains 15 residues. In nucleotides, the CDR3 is TGTGCCAGCAGCCCCGGGGGAGGGCTGGGAAACATTCAGTACTTC. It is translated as CASSPGGGLGNIQYF.

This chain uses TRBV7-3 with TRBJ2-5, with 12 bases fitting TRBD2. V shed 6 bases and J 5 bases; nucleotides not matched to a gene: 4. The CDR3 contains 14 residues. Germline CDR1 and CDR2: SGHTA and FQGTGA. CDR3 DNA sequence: TGTGCCAGCAGACCTAGCGGGGGGGCGGAGACCCAGTACTTC. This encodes CASRPSGGAETQYF.

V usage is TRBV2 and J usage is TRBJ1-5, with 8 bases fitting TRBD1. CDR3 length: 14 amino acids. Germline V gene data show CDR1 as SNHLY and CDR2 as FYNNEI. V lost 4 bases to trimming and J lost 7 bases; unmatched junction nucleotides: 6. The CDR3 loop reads CASSARGRDQPQHF. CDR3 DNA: TGTGCCAGCAGTGCCAGGGGGCGAGACCAGCCCCAGCATTTT.

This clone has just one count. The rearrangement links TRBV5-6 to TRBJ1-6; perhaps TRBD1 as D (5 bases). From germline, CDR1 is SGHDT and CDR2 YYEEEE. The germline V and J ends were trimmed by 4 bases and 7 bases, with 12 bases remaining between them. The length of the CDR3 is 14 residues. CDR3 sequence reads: CASSPTDRNSPLHF. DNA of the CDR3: TGTGCCAGCAGCCCGACAGACCGAAATTCACCCCTCCACTTT. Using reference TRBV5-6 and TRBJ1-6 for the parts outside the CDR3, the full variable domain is DAGVTQSPTHLIKTRGQQVTLRCSPKSGHDTVSWYQQALGQGPQFIFQYYEEEERQRGNFPDRFSGHQFPNYSSELNVNALLLGDSALYLCASSPTDRNSPLHFGNGTRLTVT.

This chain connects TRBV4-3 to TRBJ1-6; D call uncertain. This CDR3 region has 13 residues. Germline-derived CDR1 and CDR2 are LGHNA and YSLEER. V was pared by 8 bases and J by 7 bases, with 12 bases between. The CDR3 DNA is TGCGCCAGCCGCGGACCGGGGAATTCACCCCTCCACTTT. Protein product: CASRGPGNSPLHF.